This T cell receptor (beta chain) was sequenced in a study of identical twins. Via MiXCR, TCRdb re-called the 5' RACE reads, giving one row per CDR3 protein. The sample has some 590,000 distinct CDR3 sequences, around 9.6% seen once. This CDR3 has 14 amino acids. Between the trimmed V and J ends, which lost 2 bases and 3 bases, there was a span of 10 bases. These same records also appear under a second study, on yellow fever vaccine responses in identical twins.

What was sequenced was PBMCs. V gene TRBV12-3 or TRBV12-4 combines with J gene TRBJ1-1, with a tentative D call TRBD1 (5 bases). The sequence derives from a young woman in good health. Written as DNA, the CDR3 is TGTGCCAGCAGTTTAAGCGTAGGGGACACTGAAGCTTTCTTT. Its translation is CASSLSVGDTEAFF.